The entry that follows covers one T cell receptor beta chain sequence. Compared with germline, one end of the junction differs, possibly owing to a read error. This entry comes from a study of blood T cell repertoires in COVID-19. Study at large: Samples of COVID-19 (acute and convalescent) were obtained from the United States, Italy and Spain. T cells, B-cell-depleted T cells, or PBMCs supplied cDNA or gDNA.

Authors' analysis steps: Reference gene primer amplification in the assay estimated nucleated cell counts. Assay: immunoSEQ multiplex PCR; the TCRdb copy retains only in-frame clones and omits some. Clone size and the V and J calls come from that table; the DNA yielded D and trimming. The data hold some 260,000 clones, with 88% observed a single time. The CDR3 length is 21 residues. CDR1 and CDR2 (germline): LGHDT, YNNKEL (reference sequence). This chain uses TRBV3-1 (or the pseudogene TRBV3-2) with TRBJ2-6; a weak D match, TRBD2 (7 bases). Sequenced material: peripheral blood. This clonotype was sampled from a human donor in a cohort sampled during active COVID-19. CDR3 DNA sequence: TGTGCCCGCAGCCAGCGGCCCCTGTTTCGAGGGGGGGGGACTGGGGCCAACGTCCTGACTTTC. Its protein product is CARSQRPLFRGGGTGANVLTF.